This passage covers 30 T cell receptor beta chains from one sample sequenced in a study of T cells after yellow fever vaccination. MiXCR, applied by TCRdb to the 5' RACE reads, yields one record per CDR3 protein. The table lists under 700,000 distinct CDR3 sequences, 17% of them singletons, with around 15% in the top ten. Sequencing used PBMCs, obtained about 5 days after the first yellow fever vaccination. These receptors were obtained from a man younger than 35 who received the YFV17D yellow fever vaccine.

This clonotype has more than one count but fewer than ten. CDR3 in amino acids: CASSLMGAGYEQYV. In DNA form, the CDR3 reads TGTGCCAGCAGTTTAATGGGGGCGGGCTACGAGCAGTACGTC. The gene calls are TRBV12-3 or TRBV12-4 and TRBJ2-7, with D possibly being TRBD1 (6 bases). V was cut by 2 bases and J by 3 bases, with 11 bases left in between. The length of the CDR3 is 14 residues.

CDR3 sequence reads: CASSSRDRGRPFF. In DNA, the CDR3 is TGTGCCAGCAGTTCCCGGGACAGGGGGCGCCCGTTCTTC. This chain links TRBV12-3 or TRBV12-4 with TRBJ2-1; 12 bases are a match to TRBD1. Germline trimming cut 4 bases from V and 15 bases from J; bases unmatched to any gene: 7. This CDR3 contains 13 residues.

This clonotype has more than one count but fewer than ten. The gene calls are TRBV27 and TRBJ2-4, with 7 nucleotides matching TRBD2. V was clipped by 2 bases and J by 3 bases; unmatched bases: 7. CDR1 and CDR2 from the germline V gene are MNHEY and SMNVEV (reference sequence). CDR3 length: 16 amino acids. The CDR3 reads CASSLRAGVVKNIQYF. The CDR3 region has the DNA TGTGCCAGCAGTTTAAGGGCGGGGGTCGTCAAAAACATTCAGTACTTC.

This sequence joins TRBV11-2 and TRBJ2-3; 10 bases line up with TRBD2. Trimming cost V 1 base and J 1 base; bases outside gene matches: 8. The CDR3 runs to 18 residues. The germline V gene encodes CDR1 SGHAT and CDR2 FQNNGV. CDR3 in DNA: TGTGCCAGCAGCTTAGGAAGCGGGGGGGCTCGGGGCACAGATACGCAGTATTTT. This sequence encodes CASSLGSGGARGTDTQYF. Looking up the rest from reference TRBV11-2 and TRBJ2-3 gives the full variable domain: EAGVAQSPRYKIIEKRQSVAFWCNPISGHATLYWYQQILGQGPKLLIQFQNNGVVDDSQLPKDRFSAERLKGVDSTLKIQPAKLEDSAVYLCASSLGSGGARGTDTQYFGPGTRLTVL.

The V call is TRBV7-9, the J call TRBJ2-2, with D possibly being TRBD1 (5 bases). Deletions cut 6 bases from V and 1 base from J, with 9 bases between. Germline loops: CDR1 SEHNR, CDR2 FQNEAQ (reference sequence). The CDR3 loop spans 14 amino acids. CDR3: CASRSQGNTGELFF. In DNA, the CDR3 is TGTGCCAGCAGATCGCAGGGGAACACCGGGGAGCTGTTTTTT.

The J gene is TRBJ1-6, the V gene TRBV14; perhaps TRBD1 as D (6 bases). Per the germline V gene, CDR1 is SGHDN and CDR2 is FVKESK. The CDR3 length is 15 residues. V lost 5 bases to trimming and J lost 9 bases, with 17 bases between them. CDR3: CASSNWGAPGSPLHF. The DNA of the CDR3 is TGTGCCAGCAGCAACTGGGGGGCCCCGGGTTCACCCCTCCACTTT. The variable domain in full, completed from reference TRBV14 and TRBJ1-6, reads EAGVTQFPSHSVIEKGQTVTLRCDPISGHDNLYWYRRVMGKEIKFLLHFVKESKQDESGMPNNRFLAERTGGTYSTLKVQPAELEDSGVYFCASSNWGAPGSPLHFGNGTRLTVT.

CDR3 region: CASSFPGRTQYF. The CDR3 bases are TGTGCCAGCAGTTTCCCGGGACGTACGCAGTATTTT. The chain combines TRBV6-5 with TRBJ2-3; D tentatively reads TRBD1 or TRBD2 (5 bases each). The CDR3 sequence is 12 residues long. The V gene's germline CDR1 is MNHEY and CDR2 SVGAGI. V was cut by 4 bases and J by 8 bases, with 10 bases left in between.

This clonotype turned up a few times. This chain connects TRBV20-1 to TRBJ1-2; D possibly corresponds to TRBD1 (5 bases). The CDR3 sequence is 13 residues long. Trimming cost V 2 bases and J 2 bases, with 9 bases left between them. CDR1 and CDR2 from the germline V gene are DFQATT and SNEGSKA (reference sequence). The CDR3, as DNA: TGCAGTGCTAGACAGGGACGAAACTATGGCTACACCTTC. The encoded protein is CSARQGRNYGYTF.

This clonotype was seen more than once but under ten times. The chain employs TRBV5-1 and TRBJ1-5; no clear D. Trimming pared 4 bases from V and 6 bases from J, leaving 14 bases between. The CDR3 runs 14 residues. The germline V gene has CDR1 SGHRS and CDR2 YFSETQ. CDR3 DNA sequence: TGCGCCAGCAGCCCCGGGTCCCGGGGTCAGCCCCAGCATTTT. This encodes CASSPGSRGQPQHF.

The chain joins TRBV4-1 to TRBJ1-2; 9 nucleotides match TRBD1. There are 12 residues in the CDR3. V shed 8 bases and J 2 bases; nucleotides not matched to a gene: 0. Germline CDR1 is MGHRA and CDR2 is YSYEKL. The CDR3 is CASGQGNYGYTF. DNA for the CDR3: TGCGCCAGCGGACAGGGGAACTATGGCTACACCTTC.

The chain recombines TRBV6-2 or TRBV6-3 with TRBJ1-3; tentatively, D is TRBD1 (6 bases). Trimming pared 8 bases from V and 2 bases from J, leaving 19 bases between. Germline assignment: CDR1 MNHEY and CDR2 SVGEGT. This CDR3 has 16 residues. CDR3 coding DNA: TGTGCCAGCTTCCGACCTGGACAGTTCCCTGGAAACACCATATATTTT. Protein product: CASFRPGQFPGNTIYF.

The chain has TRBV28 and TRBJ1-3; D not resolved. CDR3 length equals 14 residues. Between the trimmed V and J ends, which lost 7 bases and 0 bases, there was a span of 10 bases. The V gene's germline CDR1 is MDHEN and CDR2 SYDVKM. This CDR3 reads CASTTSDSGNTIYF. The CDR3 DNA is TGTGCCAGCACAACGTCTGACTCTGGAAACACCATATATTTT.

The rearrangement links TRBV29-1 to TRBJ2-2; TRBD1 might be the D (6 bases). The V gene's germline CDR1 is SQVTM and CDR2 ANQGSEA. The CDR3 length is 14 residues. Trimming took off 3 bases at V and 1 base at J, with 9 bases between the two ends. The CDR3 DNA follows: TGCAGCGTTGATCCGACAGGGAACACCGGGGAGCTGTTTTTT. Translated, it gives CSVDPTGNTGELFF.

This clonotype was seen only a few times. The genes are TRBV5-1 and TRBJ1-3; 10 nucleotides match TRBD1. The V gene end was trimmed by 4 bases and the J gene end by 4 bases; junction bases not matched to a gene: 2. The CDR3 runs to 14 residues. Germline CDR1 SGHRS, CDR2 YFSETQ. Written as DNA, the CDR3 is TGCGCCAGCAGCGAGGGACAGGGGGGAAACACCATATATTTT. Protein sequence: CASSEGQGGNTIYF.

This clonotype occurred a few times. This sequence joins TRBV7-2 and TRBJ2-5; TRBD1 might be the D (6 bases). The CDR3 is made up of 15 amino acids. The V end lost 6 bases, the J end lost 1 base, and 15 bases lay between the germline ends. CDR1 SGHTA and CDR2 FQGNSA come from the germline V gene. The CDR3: CASRGQGIFQETQYF. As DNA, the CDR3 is TGTGCCAGCAGGGGCCAGGGGATATTCCAAGAGACCCAGTACTTC.

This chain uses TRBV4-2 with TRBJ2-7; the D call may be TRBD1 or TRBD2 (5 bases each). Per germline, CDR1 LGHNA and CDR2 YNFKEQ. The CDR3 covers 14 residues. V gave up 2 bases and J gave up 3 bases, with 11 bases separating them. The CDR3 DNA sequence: TGTGCCAGCAGCCAATCCCGGGACGACTACGAGCAGTACTTC. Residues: CASSQSRDDYEQYF.

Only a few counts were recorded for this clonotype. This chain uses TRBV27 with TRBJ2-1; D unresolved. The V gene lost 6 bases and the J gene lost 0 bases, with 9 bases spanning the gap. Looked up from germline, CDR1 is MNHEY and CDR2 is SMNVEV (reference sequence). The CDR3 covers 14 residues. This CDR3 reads CASRAGSSYNEQFF. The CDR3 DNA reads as TGTGCCAGCAGGGCAGGAAGCTCCTACAATGAGCAGTTCTTC.

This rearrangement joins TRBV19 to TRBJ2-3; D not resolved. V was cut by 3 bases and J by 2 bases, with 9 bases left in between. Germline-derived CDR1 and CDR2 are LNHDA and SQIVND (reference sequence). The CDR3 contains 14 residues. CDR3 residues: CASSISVYTDTQYF. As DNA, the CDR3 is TGTGCCAGTAGTATTTCAGTGTACACAGATACGCAGTATTTT.

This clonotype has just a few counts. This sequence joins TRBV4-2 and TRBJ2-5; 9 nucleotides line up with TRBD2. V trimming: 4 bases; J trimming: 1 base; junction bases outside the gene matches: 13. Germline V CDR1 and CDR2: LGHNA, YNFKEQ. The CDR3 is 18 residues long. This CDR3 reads CASSRWTGGSGGQETQYF. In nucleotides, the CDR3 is TGTGCCAGCAGCCGCTGGACGGGGGGTAGCGGGGGCCAAGAGACCCAGTACTTC.

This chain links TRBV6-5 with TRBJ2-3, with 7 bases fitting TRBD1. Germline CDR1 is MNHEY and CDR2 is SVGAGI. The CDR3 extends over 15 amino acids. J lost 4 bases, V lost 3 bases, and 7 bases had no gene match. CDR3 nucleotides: TGTGCCAGCAGTTATGAGAGGCAGGGGGCAGATACGCAGTATTTT. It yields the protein CASSYERQGADTQYF.

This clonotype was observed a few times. The CDR3 loop is CASSLKPGGSYTF. The CDR3 DNA reads TGTGCCAGCAGCTTAAAGCCTGGGGGAAGCTACACCTTC. V and J are TRBV7-2 and TRBJ1-2; tentative D call: TRBD1 (5 bases). Looked up from germline, CDR1 is SGHTA and CDR2 is FQGNSA. The CDR3 sequence is 13 residues long. V shed 2 bases and J shed 9 bases, with 13 bases lying between them. The complete variable domain, with remaining parts taken from reference TRBV7-2 and TRBJ1-2, reads GAGVSQSPSNKVTEKGKDVELRCDPISGHTALYWYRQSLGQGLEFLIYFQGNSAPDKSGLPSDRFSAERTGGSVSTLTIQRTQQEDSAVYLCASSLKPGGSYTFGSGTRLTVV.

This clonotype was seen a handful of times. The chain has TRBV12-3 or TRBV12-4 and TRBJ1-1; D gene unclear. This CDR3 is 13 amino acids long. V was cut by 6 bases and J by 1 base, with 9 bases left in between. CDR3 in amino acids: CASRKSWNTEAFF. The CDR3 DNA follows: TGTGCCAGCAGGAAATCATGGAACACTGAAGCTTTCTTT.

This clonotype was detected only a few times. This CDR3 is CASSPFSRGHDSPLHF. The CDR3 DNA follows: TGTGCCAGCAGCCCTTTCTCTAGGGGGCATGATTCACCCCTCCACTTT. This sequence joins TRBV7-3 and TRBJ1-6; 7 bases match TRBD1. J lost 8 bases, V lost 5 bases, and 12 bases had no gene match. The germline V gene encodes CDR1 SGHTA and CDR2 FQGTGA. The CDR3 loop spans 16 amino acids. The full variable domain, rest sourced from reference TRBV7-3 and TRBJ1-6, is GAGVSQTPSNKVTEKGKYVELRCDPISGHTALYWYRQSLGQGPEFLIYFQGTGAADDSGLPNDRFFAVRPEGSVSTLKIQRTERGDSAVYLCASSPFSRGHDSPLHFGNGTRLTVT.

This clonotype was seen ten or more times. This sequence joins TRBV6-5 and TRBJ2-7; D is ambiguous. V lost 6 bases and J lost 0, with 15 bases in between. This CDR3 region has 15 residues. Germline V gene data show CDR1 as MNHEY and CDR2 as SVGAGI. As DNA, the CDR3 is TGTGCCAGCAGAACCATAGGACGGTACTCCTACGAGCAGTACTTC. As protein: CASRTIGRYSYEQYF.

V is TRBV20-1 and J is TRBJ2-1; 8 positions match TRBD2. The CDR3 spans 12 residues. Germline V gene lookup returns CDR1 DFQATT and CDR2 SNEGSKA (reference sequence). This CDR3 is CSAPGGIDEQFF. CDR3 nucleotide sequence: TGCAGCGCCCCGGGGGGGATCGATGAGCAGTTCTTC.

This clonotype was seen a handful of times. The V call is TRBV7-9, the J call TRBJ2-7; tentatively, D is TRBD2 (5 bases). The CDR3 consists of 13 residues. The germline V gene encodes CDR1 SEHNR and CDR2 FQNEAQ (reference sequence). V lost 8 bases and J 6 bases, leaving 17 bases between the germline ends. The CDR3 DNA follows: TGTGCCAGCCGATCTTGGAAAGGAGGCGAGCAGTACTTC. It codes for CASRSWKGGEQYF.

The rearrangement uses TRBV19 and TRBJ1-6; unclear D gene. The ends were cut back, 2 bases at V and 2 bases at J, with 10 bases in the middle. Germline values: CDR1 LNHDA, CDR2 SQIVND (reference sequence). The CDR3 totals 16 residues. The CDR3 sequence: CASSILTRAYNSPLHF. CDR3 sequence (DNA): TGTGCCAGTAGTATACTAACGAGAGCCTATAATTCACCCCTCCACTTT.

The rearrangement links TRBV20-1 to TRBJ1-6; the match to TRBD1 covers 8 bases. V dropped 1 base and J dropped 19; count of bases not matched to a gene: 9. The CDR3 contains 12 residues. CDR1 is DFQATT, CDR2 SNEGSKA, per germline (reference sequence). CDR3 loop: CSARGTGSRGHF. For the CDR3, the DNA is TGCAGTGCTAGAGGGACAGGGAGTCGAGGGCACTTT.

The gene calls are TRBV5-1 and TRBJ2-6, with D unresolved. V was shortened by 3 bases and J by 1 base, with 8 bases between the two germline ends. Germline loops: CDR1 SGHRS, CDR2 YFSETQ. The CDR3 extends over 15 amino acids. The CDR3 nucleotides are TGCGCCAGCAGCTCAGACCTATCTGGGGCCAACGTCCTGACTTTC. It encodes CASSSDLSGANVLTF.

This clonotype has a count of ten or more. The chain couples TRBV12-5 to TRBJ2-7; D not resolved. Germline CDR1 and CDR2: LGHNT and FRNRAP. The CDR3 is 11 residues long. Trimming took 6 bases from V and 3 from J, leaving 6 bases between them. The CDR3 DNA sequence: TGTGCTAGTGGACGAAACTACGAGCAGTACTTC. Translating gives CASGRNYEQYF.